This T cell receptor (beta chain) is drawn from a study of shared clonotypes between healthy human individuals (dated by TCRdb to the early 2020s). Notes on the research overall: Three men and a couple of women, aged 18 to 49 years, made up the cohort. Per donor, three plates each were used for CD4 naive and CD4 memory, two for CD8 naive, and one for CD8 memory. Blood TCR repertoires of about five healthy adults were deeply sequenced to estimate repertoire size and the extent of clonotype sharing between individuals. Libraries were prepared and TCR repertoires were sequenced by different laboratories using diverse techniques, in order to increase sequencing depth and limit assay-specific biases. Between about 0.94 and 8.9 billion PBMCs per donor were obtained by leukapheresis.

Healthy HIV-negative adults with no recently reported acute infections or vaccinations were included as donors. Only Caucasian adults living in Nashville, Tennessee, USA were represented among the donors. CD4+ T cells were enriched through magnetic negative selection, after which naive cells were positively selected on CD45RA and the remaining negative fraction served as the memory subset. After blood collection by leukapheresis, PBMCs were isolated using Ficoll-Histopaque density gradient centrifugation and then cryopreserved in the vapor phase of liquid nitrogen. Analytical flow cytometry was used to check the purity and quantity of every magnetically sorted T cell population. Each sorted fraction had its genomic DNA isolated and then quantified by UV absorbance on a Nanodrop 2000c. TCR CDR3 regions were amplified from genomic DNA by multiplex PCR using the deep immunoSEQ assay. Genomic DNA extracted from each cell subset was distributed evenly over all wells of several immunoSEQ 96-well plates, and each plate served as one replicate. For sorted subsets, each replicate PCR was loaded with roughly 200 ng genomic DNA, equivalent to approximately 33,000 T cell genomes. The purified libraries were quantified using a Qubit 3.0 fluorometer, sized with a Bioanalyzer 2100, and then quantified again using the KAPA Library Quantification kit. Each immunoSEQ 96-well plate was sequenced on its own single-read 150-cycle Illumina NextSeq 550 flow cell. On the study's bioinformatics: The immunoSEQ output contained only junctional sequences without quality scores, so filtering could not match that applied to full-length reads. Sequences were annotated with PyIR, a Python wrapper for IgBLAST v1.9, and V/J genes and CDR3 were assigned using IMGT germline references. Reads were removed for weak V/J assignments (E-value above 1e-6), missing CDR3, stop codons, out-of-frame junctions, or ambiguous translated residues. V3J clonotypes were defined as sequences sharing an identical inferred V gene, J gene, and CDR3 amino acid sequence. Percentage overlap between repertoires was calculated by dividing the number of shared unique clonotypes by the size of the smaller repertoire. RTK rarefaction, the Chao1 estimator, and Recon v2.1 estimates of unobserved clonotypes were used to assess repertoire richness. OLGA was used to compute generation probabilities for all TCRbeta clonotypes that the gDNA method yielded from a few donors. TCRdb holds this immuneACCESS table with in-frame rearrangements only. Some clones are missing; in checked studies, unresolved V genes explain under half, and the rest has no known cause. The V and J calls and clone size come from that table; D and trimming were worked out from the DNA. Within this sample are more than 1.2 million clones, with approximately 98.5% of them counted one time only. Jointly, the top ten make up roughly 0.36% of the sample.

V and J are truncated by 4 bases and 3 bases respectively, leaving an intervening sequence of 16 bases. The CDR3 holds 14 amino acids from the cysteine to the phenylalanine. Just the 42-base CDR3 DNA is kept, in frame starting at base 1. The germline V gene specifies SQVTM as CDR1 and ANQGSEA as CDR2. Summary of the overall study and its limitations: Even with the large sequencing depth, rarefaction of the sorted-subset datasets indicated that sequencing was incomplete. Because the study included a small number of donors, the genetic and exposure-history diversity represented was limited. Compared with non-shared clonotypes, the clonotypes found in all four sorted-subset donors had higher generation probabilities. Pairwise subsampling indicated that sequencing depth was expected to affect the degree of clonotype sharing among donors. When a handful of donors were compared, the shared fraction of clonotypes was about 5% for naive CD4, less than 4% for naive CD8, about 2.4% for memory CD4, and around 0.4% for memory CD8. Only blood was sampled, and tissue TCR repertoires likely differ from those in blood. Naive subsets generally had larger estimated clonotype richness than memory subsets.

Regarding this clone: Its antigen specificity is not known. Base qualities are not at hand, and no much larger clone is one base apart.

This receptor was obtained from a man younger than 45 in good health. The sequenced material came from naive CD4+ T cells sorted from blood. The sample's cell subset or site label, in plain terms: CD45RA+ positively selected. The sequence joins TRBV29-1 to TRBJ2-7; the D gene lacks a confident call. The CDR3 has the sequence CSVAPRRRDYEQYF. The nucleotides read TGCAGCGTTGCTCCCCGCCGCCGCGACTACGAGCAGTACTTC.